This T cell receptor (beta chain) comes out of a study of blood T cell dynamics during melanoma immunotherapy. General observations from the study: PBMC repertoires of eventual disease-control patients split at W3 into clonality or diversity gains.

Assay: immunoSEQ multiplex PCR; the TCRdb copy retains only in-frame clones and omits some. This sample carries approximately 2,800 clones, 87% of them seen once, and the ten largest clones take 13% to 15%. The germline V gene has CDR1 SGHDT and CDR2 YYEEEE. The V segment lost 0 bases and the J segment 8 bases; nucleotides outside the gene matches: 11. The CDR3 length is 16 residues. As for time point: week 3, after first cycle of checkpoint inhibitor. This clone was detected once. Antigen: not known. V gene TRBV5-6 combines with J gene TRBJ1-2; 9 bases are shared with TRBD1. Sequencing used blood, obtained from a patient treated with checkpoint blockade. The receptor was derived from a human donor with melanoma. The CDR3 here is CASSLVGDREPKGYTF. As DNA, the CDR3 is TGTGCCAGCAGCTTGGTCGGGGACAGGGAACCTAAAGGCTACACCTTC.